These 23 T cell receptor beta chains originate from one sample sequenced in a study of cytomegalovirus exposure and HLA in healthy donors. The PCR used 60 Vbeta and 13 Jbeta primers. Method: immunoSEQ multiplex PCR; TCRdb's copy keeps in-frame clones and lacks some. Of about 140,000 clones in the sample, roughly three quarters were seen once. Sequenced material: PBMCs. Receptors were obtained from a woman aged 45-65 years in good health and CMV-seronegative.

This clone has a single count. This chain connects TRBV5-1 to TRBJ2-7; D gene uncertain. This CDR3 is built from 14 residues. V was cut by 5 bases and J by 2 bases, with 14 bases left in between. Germline values: CDR1 SGHRS, CDR2 YFSETQ. CDR3 sequence (DNA): TGCGCCAGCAGTAGGAGTCAGCCCCCCTACGAGCAGTACTTC. Translating it yields CASSRSQPPYEQYF.

The V and J genes are TRBV5-1 and TRBJ1-1, with a possible D match to TRBD1 (6 bases). Germline assignment: CDR1 SGHRS and CDR2 YFSETQ. The CDR3 consists of 13 residues. V dropped 4 bases and J dropped 1 base, with 8 bases sitting between them. The CDR3 DNA sequence: TGCGCCAGCAGCCCCAGGGGGAACACTGAAGCTTTCTTT. It codes for CASSPRGNTEAFF.

The V call is TRBV9, the J call TRBJ2-3; 8 nucleotides match TRBD2. J lost 2 bases, V lost 0 bases, and 2 bases had no gene match. Germline-derived CDR1 and CDR2 are SGDLS and YYNGEE. The length of the CDR3 is 15 residues. DNA of the CDR3: TGTGCCAGCAGCGTAGAAGCGGGGGACACAGATACGCAGTATTTT. The encoded protein is CASSVEAGDTDTQYF.

The gene calls are TRBV7-9 and TRBJ1-1; TRBD1 might be the D (5 bases). V was clipped by 1 base and J by 8 bases, with 8 bases between them. CDR1 and CDR2 from the germline V gene are SEHNR and FQNEAQ (reference sequence). CDR3 length equals 12 residues. CDR3 DNA: TGTGCCAGCAGCTTAGGGACATGGGAAGCTTTCTTT. Protein sequence: CASSLGTWEAFF. Supplemented by reference TRBV7-9 and TRBJ1-1, the full variable domain reads DTGVSQNPRHKITKRGQNVTFRCDPISEHNRLYWYRQTLGQGPEFLTYFQNEAQLEKSRLLSDRFSAERPKGSFSTLEIQRTEQGDSAMYLCASSLGTWEAFFGQGTRLTVV.

The chain carries TRBV19 and TRBJ2-1, with D unclear. The CDR3 spans 15 residues. V was cut by 3 bases and J by 0 bases, with 9 bases left in between. Germline V gives CDR1 LNHDA, CDR2 SQIVND (reference sequence). As DNA, the CDR3 is TGTGCCAGTAGTATTTGGCGGAGCTCCTACAATGAGCAGTTCTTC. Translation: CASSIWRSSYNEQFF. Variable domain in full (rest from reference TRBV19 and TRBJ2-1): DGGITQSPKYLFRKEGQNVTLSCEQNLNHDAMYWYRQDPGQGLRLIYYSQIVNDFQKGDIAEGYSVSREKKESFPLTVTSAQKNPTAFYLCASSIWRSSYNEQFFGPGTRLTVL.

As regards this clone: An end of the junction does not agree with germline; a read error may underlie this. The chain carries TRBV12-5 and TRBJ2-3, with D tentatively TRBD2 (5 bases). The CDR3 sequence is 18 residues long. Germline assignment: CDR1 LGHNT and CDR2 FRNRAP. The CDR3 reads CASALGPGERGYTNTQYF. The CDR3 region has the DNA TGTGCTAGTGCCTTGGGTCCCGGGGAAAGAGGCTACACAAATACGCAGTATTTT.

About this clone: At one end, the junction sequence differs from germline, possibly due to a read error. The V call is TRBV7-9, the J call TRBJ1-2, with a weak D call TRBD1 (6 bases). The CDR3 totals 16 residues. Germline-derived CDR1 and CDR2 are SEHNR and FQNEAQ (reference sequence). CDR3 DNA sequence: TGTTCCAGCAGCGGCCGGACAGAAGGCTGGCCCTATGGCTACACCTTC. Translated, it gives CSSSGRTEGWPYGYTF.

The gene calls are TRBV9 and TRBJ1-1; D perhaps matches TRBD1 (6 bases). The CDR3 has 17 amino acids. V gave up 4 bases and J gave up 4 bases, with 23 bases separating them. The V gene's germline CDR1 is SGDLS and CDR2 YYNGEE. CDR3 DNA sequence: TGTGCCAGCAGCTCCCCACAGGGACCTATAATAGGCACTGAAGCTTTCTTT. This gives the protein CASSSPQGPIIGTEAFF.

The chain uses TRBV5-6 and TRBJ1-1; D may be TRBD1 (5 bases). The V end lost 5 bases, the J end lost 7 bases, and 15 bases lay between the germline ends. The CDR3 totals 13 residues. The V gene's germline CDR1 is SGHDT and CDR2 YYEEEE. In DNA, the CDR3 is TGTGCCAGCAGTTTCACGACGGGGGTTGAAGCTTTCTTT. Protein: CASSFTTGVEAFF.

In this sample, this clone turned up a few times. Distinct nucleotide sequences in the sample also encode this CDR3. This chain connects TRBV2 to TRBJ2-3; the D is unclear. CDR1 is SNHLY and CDR2 is FYNNEI in the germline V gene. Trimming pared 4 bases from V and 3 bases from J, leaving 5 bases between. The CDR3 has 12 amino acids. CDR3 nucleotides: TGTGCCAGCAGTGTGGAGACAGATACGCAGTATTTT. It specifies CASSVETDTQYF.

The V and J genes are TRBV11-2 and TRBJ2-1, with unresolved D. V was shortened by 5 bases and J by 8 bases, with 13 bases between the two germline ends. Germline-derived CDR1 and CDR2 are SGHAT and FQNNGV. This CDR3 is 13 amino acids long. The CDR3 DNA reads TGTGCCAGCAGCGCCGGGTCTCTTGATGAGCAGTTCTTC. Amino acids: CASSAGSLDEQFF.

This rearrangement joins TRBV2 to TRBJ2-3; D possibly corresponds to TRBD1 (6 bases). Germline CDR1 reads SNHLY; CDR2 reads FYNNEI. The ends were cut back, 5 bases at V and 0 bases at J, with 9 bases in the middle. The CDR3 runs 14 residues. The CDR3 DNA is TGTGCCAGCAGTCGACAGGAGAGCACAGATACGCAGTATTTT. This codes for CASSRQESTDTQYF.

V gene TRBV5-1 combines with J gene TRBJ2-1; D might be TRBD2 (6 bases). From germline, CDR1 is SGHRS and CDR2 YFSETQ. The CDR3 runs 16 residues. With 3 bases removed from V and 1 base from J, the gap between germline ends came to 14 bases. The CDR3 nucleotides read TGCGCCAGCAGCTGGAGACTCGCGGGGTCCTACAATGAGCAGTTCTTC. Protein: CASSWRLAGSYNEQFF.

The J gene is TRBJ1-6, the V gene TRBV7-9; 8 bases map to TRBD1. The CDR3 runs 12 residues. In germline, CDR1 is SEHNR, CDR2 FQNEAQ (reference sequence). V lost 11 bases, J lost 10 bases, and 7 bases stayed unmatched. The CDR3 loop is CAPGGPGSPLHF. CDR3 nucleotide sequence: TGTGCCCCAGGGGGCCCGGGGTCACCCCTCCACTTT.

This clone was seen once. The chain joins TRBV5-4 to TRBJ2-4; 7 bases line up with TRBD2. Germline V gene sequence: CDR1 SGHNT, CDR2 YYREEE (reference sequence). V lost 4 bases, J lost 0 bases, and 4 bases stayed unmatched. The CDR3 loop spans 15 amino acids. The CDR3 sequence is CASSPRGVAKNIQYF. The CDR3 nucleotides are TGTGCCAGCAGCCCCCGGGGGGTAGCCAAAAACATTCAGTACTTC.

This chain joins TRBV12-5 and TRBJ2-3, with TRBD2 identical over 11 bases. CDR1 is LGHNT, CDR2 FRNRAP, per germline. The J segment lost 0 bases and the V segment lost 2 bases, leaving 4 bases of the junction unmatched. CDR3 length: 17 residues. The CDR3 bases are TGTGCTAGTGGTTTGAATAGCGGGGGGGGAAGCACAGATACGCAGTATTTT. Translating it yields CASGLNSGGGSTDTQYF.

This rearrangement joins TRBV5-6 to TRBJ1-5; tentative D call: TRBD1 (6 bases). There are 14 residues in the CDR3. V lost 0 bases to trimming and J lost 5 bases, with 9 bases between them. Germline values: CDR1 SGHDT, CDR2 YYEEEE. The CDR3 DNA sequence: TGTGCCAGCAGCTTGGGGGCAGGGGATCAGCCCCAGCATTTT. Its translation: CASSLGAGDQPQHF.

This clone occurred once. V is TRBV9 and J is TRBJ1-1, with D unresolved. CDR3 length equals 13 residues. Germline V gene data show CDR1 as SGDLS and CDR2 as YYNGEE. Trimming pared 3 bases from V and 11 bases from J, leaving 17 bases between. The CDR3 is CASSDLGRVRAFF. The DNA of the CDR3 is TGTGCCAGCAGCGACCTGGGGAGGGTTCGGGCTTTCTTT. Variable domain in full (rest from reference TRBV9 and TRBJ1-1): DSGVTQTPKHLITATGQRVTLRCSPRSGDLSVYWYQQSLDQGLQFLIQYYNGEERAKGNILERFSAQQFPDLHSELNLSSLELGDSALYFCASSDLGRVRAFFGQGTRLTVV.

The genes are TRBV6-1 and TRBJ1-6, with TRBD1 as a possible D gene (5 bases). Germline V gene sequence: CDR1 MNHNS, CDR2 SASEGT. The CDR3 is 12 amino acids. V lost 8 bases and J lost 10, with 12 bases in between. The CDR3: CASRGLESPLHF. The DNA of the CDR3 is TGTGCCAGCCGGGGACTAGAATCACCCCTCCACTTT.

The chain employs TRBV29-1 and TRBJ2-7; the D gene is possibly TRBD2 (5 bases). CDR3 size: 13 residues. CDR1 is SQVTM, CDR2 ANQGSEA, per germline. V dropped 3 bases and J dropped 3 bases, with 12 bases sitting between them. The CDR3 loop reads CSVDGQGGYEQYF. The CDR3 DNA reads TGCAGCGTTGATGGGCAAGGAGGCTACGAGCAGTACTTC.

The chain couples TRBV5-4 to TRBJ1-2; TRBD1 aligns across 7 bases. CDR1 and CDR2 from the germline V gene are SGHNT and YYREEE (reference sequence). V dropped 0 bases and J dropped 4; count of bases not matched to a gene: 9. The CDR3 runs to 16 residues. The CDR3 spells CASSLEATGTFYGYTF. In DNA form, the CDR3 reads TGTGCCAGCAGCTTGGAAGCGACAGGGACCTTCTATGGCTACACCTTC.

The genes are TRBV2 and TRBJ2-7; possible D gene TRBD1, 6 bases. The CDR3 runs to 13 residues. Germline lookup yields CDR1 SNHLY and CDR2 FYNNEI. Trimming removed 8 bases at V and 1 base at J, with 12 bases between. CDR3 region: CASENRVSYEQYF. The CDR3 DNA sequence: TGTGCCAGCGAAAACAGGGTATCCTACGAGCAGTACTTC.

This clone was seen a handful of times. The chain has TRBV5-1 and TRBJ2-7, with D possibly matching TRBD2 (6 bases). Germline CDR1 SGHRS, CDR2 YFSETQ. The CDR3 has 14 amino acids. V was pared by 0 bases and J by 3 bases, with 10 bases between. The CDR3, as DNA: TGCGCCAGCAGCTTGGGACTAGGGGTCTACGAGCAGTACTTC. Encoded protein: CASSLGLGVYEQYF.